Below, 9 T cell receptor beta chains from the same sample are listed, as sequenced in a study of blood T cell repertoires in COVID-19. Produced via immunoSEQ multiplex PCR; TCRdb's table is partial and in-frame only. This repertoire shows about 470,000 clones, around 90% found once; its top ten account for under 0.85%. The sample was PBMCs or T cells enriched from blood (not recorded which). These receptors came from a woman between 18 and 29 years old who had recovered from COVID-19.

The V call is TRBV13, the J call TRBJ2-5; D gene unclear. The V end lost 5 bases, the J end lost 5 bases, and 15 bases lay between the germline ends. Germline V gene sequence: CDR1 PRHDT, CDR2 FYEKMQ (reference sequence). The length of the CDR3 is 14 residues. This CDR3 is CASSQEENKETQYF. The CDR3 DNA follows: TGTGCCAGCAGCCAAGAGGAGAACAAGGAGACCCAGTACTTC.

The chain is built from TRBV2 and TRBJ2-3, with 8 bases fitting TRBD2. V lost 7 bases, J lost 4 bases, and 13 bases stayed unmatched. The germline gives CDR1 SNHLY, CDR2 FYNNEI. There are 16 residues in the CDR3. Here the CDR3 reads CASTPTGLVDADTQYF. The DNA of the CDR3 is TGTGCCAGCACCCCTACGGGACTAGTTGACGCAGATACGCAGTATTTT.

This chain connects TRBV10-3 to TRBJ2-1; TRBD1 matches at 9 bases. The CDR3 runs 14 residues. With V trimmed by 5 bases and J by 5 bases, 4 bases remained unmatched. Germline V gene lookup returns CDR1 ENHRY and CDR2 SYGVKD. CDR3 protein: CAISTGQGDNEQFF. CDR3 DNA sequence: TGTGCCATCAGTACGGGACAGGGTGACAATGAGCAGTTCTTC.

The chain employs TRBV6-5 and TRBJ1-1, with D possibly matching TRBD1 (6 bases). The CDR3 totals 12 residues. Germline-derived CDR1 and CDR2 are MNHEY and SVGAGI. V was clipped by 6 bases and J by 9 bases, with 14 bases between them. The CDR3 DNA reads as TGTGCCAGCAGCGTCAGGGGAAGGAAAGCTTTCTTT. Translation gives CASSVRGRKAFF.

V usage is TRBV10-3 and J usage is TRBJ1-2, with a possible D match to TRBD1 (5 bases). Between the trimmed V and J ends, which lost 3 bases and 6 bases, there was a span of 17 bases. Germline V lookup: CDR1 ENHRY, CDR2 SYGVKD. The CDR3 is 15 residues long. The CDR3 reads CAISDPPGGSDGYTF. DNA for the CDR3: TGTGCCATCAGTGACCCCCCGGGGGGTAGTGATGGCTACACCTTC.

The gene calls are TRBV3-1 (or the pseudogene TRBV3-2) and TRBJ1-2; D remains ambiguous. With 4 bases removed from V and 2 bases from J, the gap between germline ends came to 14 bases. Looked up from germline, CDR1 is LGHDT and CDR2 is YNNKEL (reference sequence). The CDR3 is 15 amino acids. CDR3 sequence (DNA): TGTGCCAGCAGCCGTATGTTTGACATAAACTATGGCTACACCTTC. This gives the protein CASSRMFDINYGYTF.

This chain connects TRBV4-2 to TRBJ1-1, with D possibly TRBD1 on 5 matching bases. The CDR3 totals 16 residues. Germline loops: CDR1 LGHNA, CDR2 YNFKEQ. The V and J ends lost 2 bases and 1 base respectively, with 14 bases between them. DNA for the CDR3: TGTGCCAGCAGCCAATTAGGGGCAGGGAAGAACACTGAAGCTTTCTTT. Its translation is CASSQLGAGKNTEAFF.

The chain joins TRBV29-1 to TRBJ1-2, with a possible D match to TRBD1 (6 bases). This CDR3 spans 11 amino acids. V was cut by 7 bases and J by 6 bases, with 12 bases left in between. Germline V gene lookup returns CDR1 SQVTM and CDR2 ANQGSEA. The DNA for the CDR3 is TGCAGCGGGAATACAGGGAATGGCTACACCTTC. This sequence encodes CSGNTGNGYTF. The entire variable domain, with the rest obtained from reference TRBV29-1 and TRBJ1-2, is as follows: SAVISQKPSRDICQRGTSLTIQCQVDSQVTMMFWYRQQPGQSLTLIATANQGSEATYESGFVIDKFPISRPNLTFSTLTVSNMSPEDSSIYLCSGNTGNGYTFGSGTRLTVV.

V is TRBV5-8 and J is TRBJ1-2; D is ambiguous. CDR1 is SGHTS and CDR2 is YDEGEE in the germline V gene. Trimming left V 0 bases short and J 3 bases short, with 18 bases between. There are 17 residues in the CDR3. CDR3 bases: TGTGCCAGCAGCTTGGGAGACGGAGGTTCCTTACACTATGGCTACACCTTC. This sequence encodes CASSLGDGGSLHYGYTF.